This T cell receptor beta chain was profiled in a study of blood T cells in healthy people across ages (dated by TCRdb to about 2015). With regard to the full study: In model experiments, template switching captured about one uniquely barcoded TCR beta cDNA molecule for every two T cells. To track age-related changes in TCR beta repertoire diversity, the study relied on deep sequencing normalized with unique cDNA molecular identifiers. Two additional independent replicas of 1 million unique cDNA reads from the same blood draw were analyzed for two donors (one aged 18 to 30 and one aged 80 or older). Donors were grouped into four age groups: young (average 16 years), middle-aged (about 40), aged (over 55) and long-lived (approximately 81). Donors of different ages were randomly distributed across sequencing lanes to avoid experimental bias.

Preparation of the library involved 5' RACE. This sample was sequenced with an Illumina HiSeq 2500. The second PCR ran for roughly 6 to 11 cycles and used a J-beta primer mix along with a sample-barcoded 5' primer. A unique molecular identifier was introduced onto each TCR beta cDNA molecule by a template-switch 5' adaptor carrying 12 random nucleotides. At least 2.5 million CDR3-containing paired-end reads were obtained from each sample. First-strand cDNA synthesis was performed from all RNA using the Mint cDNA synthesis kit, with priming by a TRBC-specific oligonucleotide. Following uracil-DNA glycosylase treatment, all cDNA underwent a first 18-cycle PCR with the universal primers M1SS and BC2_uni_R. In the source study's methods: For normalization, 1 million high-quality reads were randomly selected from each sample, with every read carrying a distinct molecular identifier. Instead of being binned into consensus sequences, reads that shared molecular identifiers were thrown out. CDR3 identification, clonotype clustering and error correction used MiTCR with a Q25 quality threshold and the strictest error-elimination algorithm. A nonparametric unseen species model with Euler transformation was used to estimate lower-bound total TCR beta diversity. TCRdb reworked the public reads: Q25 trimming with fastp, MiXCR clone assembly, productive beta chains retained. Identical CDR3 proteins give one entry, which carries the most common genes and DNA. The V and J calls shown here were made by TCRdb, not taken from the authors' results. For this sample there are about 1.5 million distinct CDR3 sequences; about 45% appear just once. About 4% of the sample is taken by the ten largest.

From the cysteine up to the phenylalanine, the CDR3 has a length of 15 residues. The sequence is cut down to CDR3 DNA, 45 bases in frame from base 1. CDR1 and CDR2 are drawn from the germline V gene: SGHAT, FQNNGV. The trim is 5 bases for V and 0 bases for J, with a gap of 11 bases between the germline ends. A remark on this clonotype: Its binding antigen is unknown. The record has no base qualities; no much larger clone is one base away.

The 39 donors, aged about 6 to 100 years, were systemically healthy Caucasian individuals from Russia. Approximately 10 milliliters of peripheral blood were collected from each donor into EDTA-treated Vacutainer tubes. Ficoll-Paque density-gradient centrifugation was used to isolate PBMCs, with at least 6 million per sample. Total RNA, at least 6 micrograms per sample, was extracted from PBMCs with Trizol reagent. Naive CD45RAhigh/CD27high T cell percentages were measured by flow cytometry on a PBMC aliquot from every donor. Study-wide findings and limitations: Estimates of total diversity based on one million sequenced T cells were considered lower bounds and underestimates. Because donor CMV infection status was unknown, age-related changes in expanded clonotypes were potentially confounded. Observed TCR beta diversity per million T cells fell roughly linearly with age, and a significant reduction was already apparent by age around 39. Compared with the aged group, the long-lived group had more naive CD4+ T cells, fewer expanded clones and increased TCR diversity, a pattern suggesting age selection. Because profiling used bulk unsorted PBMCs, naive and antigen-experienced compartments could not be compared conclusively. There was a strong correlation between observed TCR beta diversity and the percentage of naive T cells measured by flow cytometry.

Recombination joined TRBV11-2 with TRBJ2-1; confidence is insufficient to name the D gene. The sequenced sample was blood. The TCR comes from a young woman in good health. For the CDR3, the sequence is CASSREQYSYNEQFF. The bases are TGTGCCAGCAGCCGAGAGCAGTACTCCTACAATGAGCAGTTCTTC.